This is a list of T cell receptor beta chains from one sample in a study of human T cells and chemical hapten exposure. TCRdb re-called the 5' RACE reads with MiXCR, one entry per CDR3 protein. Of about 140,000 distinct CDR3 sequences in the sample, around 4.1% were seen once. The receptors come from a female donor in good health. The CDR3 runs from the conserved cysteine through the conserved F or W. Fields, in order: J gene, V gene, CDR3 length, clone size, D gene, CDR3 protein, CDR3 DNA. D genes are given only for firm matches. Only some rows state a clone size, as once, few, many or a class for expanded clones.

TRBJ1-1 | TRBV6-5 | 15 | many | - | CASSLDGFGSTEAFF | TGTGCCAGCAGCCTAGACGGATTCGGGAGCACTGAAGCTTTCTTT
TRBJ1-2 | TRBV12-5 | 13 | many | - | CASDSPFNYGYTF | TGTGCTAGTGACAGTCCCTTTAACTATGGCTACACCTTC
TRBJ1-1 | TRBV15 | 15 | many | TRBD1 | CATSREDRGRTEAFF | TGTGCCACCAGCAGAGAGGACAGGGGGAGGACTGAAGCTTTCTTT
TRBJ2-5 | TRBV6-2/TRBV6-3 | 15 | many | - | CASREQQQPQETQYF | TGTGCCAGCAGAGAACAGCAACAGCCACAAGAGACCCAGTACTTC
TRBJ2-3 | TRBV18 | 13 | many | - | CASSPSVTDTQYF | TGTGCCAGCTCACCTTCGGTCACAGATACGCAGTATTTT
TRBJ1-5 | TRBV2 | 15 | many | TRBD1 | CASSDDTGGGQPQHF | TGTGCCAGCAGTGACGATACAGGGGGCGGGCAGCCCCAGCATTTT
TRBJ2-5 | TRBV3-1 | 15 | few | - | CASSQRGNSQETQYF | TGTGCCAGCAGCCAGAGGGGAAACTCCCAAGAGACCCAGTACTTC
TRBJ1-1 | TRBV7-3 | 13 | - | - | CASSFNENTEAFF | TGTGCCAGCAGCTTTAACGAGAACACTGAAGCTTTCTTT
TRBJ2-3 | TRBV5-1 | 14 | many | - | CASTPTTSTDTQYF | TGCGCCAGCACCCCAACCACTAGCACAGATACGCAGTATTTT
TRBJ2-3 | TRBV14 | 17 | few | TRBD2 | CASSQVRLAGGPDTQYF | TGTGCCAGCAGCCAAGTGAGATTAGCGGGGGGGCCAGATACGCAGTATTTT
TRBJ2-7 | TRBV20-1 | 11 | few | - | CSARVVEKQYF | TGCAGTGCTAGAGTCGTAGAGAAGCAGTACTTC
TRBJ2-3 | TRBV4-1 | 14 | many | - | CASSLFYPADTQYF | TGCGCCAGCAGCCTTTTTTATCCAGCAGATACGCAGTATTTT
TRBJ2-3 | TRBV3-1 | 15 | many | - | CASSSEPTSTDTQYF | TGTGCCAGCAGCTCCGAACCTACTAGCACAGATACGCAGTATTTT
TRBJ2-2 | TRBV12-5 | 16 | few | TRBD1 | CASGTASGTGSGELFF | TGTGCTAGTGGGACAGCCTCCGGGACAGGGTCCGGGGAGCTGTTTTTT
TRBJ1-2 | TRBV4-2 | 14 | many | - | CASSQDSTTRVVTF | TGTGCCAGCAGCCAAGATTCTACAACCAGGGTCGTCACCTTC
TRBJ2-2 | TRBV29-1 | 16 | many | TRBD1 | CSVPRDRGLGTGELFF | TGCAGCGTACCTCGGGACAGGGGCCTGGGGACCGGGGAGCTGTTTTTT
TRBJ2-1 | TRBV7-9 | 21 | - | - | CASSLGFRGGRRGQIYNEQFF | TGTGCCAGCAGCTTAGGATTTCGGGGGGGTCGGAGGGGACAGATCTACAATGAGCAGTTCTTC
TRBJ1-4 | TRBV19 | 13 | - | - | CASRTASNEKLFF | TGTGCCAGTAGGACAGCATCTAATGAAAAACTGTTTTTT
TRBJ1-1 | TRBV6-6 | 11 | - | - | CASSEVNEAFF | TGTGCCAGCAGCGAAGTAAATGAAGCTTTCTTT
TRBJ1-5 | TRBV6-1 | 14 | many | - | CASKPQQGNQPQHF | TGTGCCAGCAAACCCCAACAGGGCAATCAGCCCCAGCATTTT
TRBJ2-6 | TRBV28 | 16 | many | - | CASSLERSSGANVLTF | TGTGCCAGCAGTTTGGAACGCAGCTCTGGGGCCAACGTCCTGACTTTC
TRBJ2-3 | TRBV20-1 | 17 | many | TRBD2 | CSARRLAGAASTDTQYF | TGCAGTGCCCGACGGCTAGCGGGGGCCGCTAGCACAGATACGCAGTATTTT
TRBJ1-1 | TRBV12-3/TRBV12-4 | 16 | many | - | CATRPAGSLSDTEAFF | TGTGCCACCAGGCCGGCAGGTTCTTTATCTGACACTGAAGCTTTCTTT
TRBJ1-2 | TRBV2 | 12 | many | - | CASSEGWDGYTF | TGTGCCAGCAGTGAAGGGTGGGATGGCTACACCTTC